These 20 T cell receptor beta chains originate from one sample sequenced in a study of human CD8 memory T cell subsets. Sequencing libraries of TCR beta were made by UMI-labeled 5' RACE. Following a re-call of the 5' RACE reads, TCRdb has one entry per CDR3 protein and lacks DNA. In total, the table holds 5,500 to 7,000 distinct CDR3 sequences. The specimen was CD8+ effector memory T cells (TEM) sorted from PBMCs. Indicated subset: effector memory CD8 T cells, CCR7- CD45RO+ CD95+. These receptor sequences come from a human donor in good health.

The rearrangement uses TRBV9 and TRBJ2-4; TCRdb designates TRBD2, a call that cannot be tested without DNA. This CDR3 comprises 14 residues. Germline V CDR1 and CDR2: SGDLS, YYNGEE. The CDR3 sequence is CASSPEVTEDIQYF.

The chain carries TRBV12-3 or TRBV12-4 and TRBJ1-2; TCRdb's assignment of TRBD1 cannot be checked, as there is no DNA. There are 15 residues in the CDR3. CDR3 sequence: CASSITGAGLYGYTF.

The chain employs TRBV7-9 and TRBJ1-2. CDR3 length equals 13 residues. CDR1 SEHNR and CDR2 FQNEAQ come from the germline V gene (reference sequence). The CDR3 here is CASSWGLGYGYTF.

This rearrangement joins TRBV19 to TRBJ1-5; TCRdb names TRBD1, which stays unverified in the absence of DNA. The V gene's germline CDR1 is LNHDA and CDR2 SQIVND (reference sequence). This CDR3 region has 16 residues. The CDR3 sequence: CASSPLDSRNLQPQHF.

The chain's CDR3 is CASSYAGADGYTF. This sequence joins TRBV6-2 or TRBV6-3 and TRBJ1-2; the D call of TRBD1 rests on TCRdb alone, since no DNA is present to check it. The CDR3 contains 13 residues. The germline V gene has CDR1 MNHEY and CDR2 SVGEGT.

This clonotype counts as large by frequency. The chain recombines TRBV7-9 with TRBJ1-2. Per the germline V gene, CDR1 is SEHNR and CDR2 is FQNEAQ (reference sequence). CDR3 size: 11 residues. CDR3 in amino acids: CASSLAAGYTF.

This clonotype is deemed medium-sized by its frequency. This chain joins TRBV6-5 and TRBJ1-2. The CDR3 extends over 12 amino acids. Germline-derived CDR1 and CDR2 are MNHEY and SVGAGI. CDR3 protein: CASSYVGGGYTF.

This rearrangement joins TRBV7-9 to TRBJ1-1. The germline CDR1 and CDR2 sequences are SEHNR and FQNEAQ (reference sequence). CDR3 size: 11 residues. The CDR3 sequence: CASSRYTEAFF.

The chain combines TRBV7-8 with TRBJ1-2; TCRdb indicates TRBD1, and absent DNA this call remains unverified. This CDR3 has 16 residues. Germline CDR1 SGHVS, CDR2 FQNEAQ. Here the CDR3 reads CASSVDRAGANYGYTF.

The V and J genes are TRBV20-1 and TRBJ2-7; no DNA is available, so the TRBD2 call from TCRdb remains unchecked. Germline CDR1 reads DFQATT; CDR2 reads SNEGSKA (reference sequence). The CDR3 runs 15 residues. CDR3 loop: CSARDERVMTYEQYF.

J is TRBJ2-7 and V is TRBV7-9; TCRdb reports TRBD1, a call that lacks DNA to check it against. The CDR3 covers 16 residues. Germline V gives CDR1 SEHNR, CDR2 FQNEAQ (reference sequence). The CDR3 region is CASSLEFGTGFYEQYF.

V gene TRBV2 combines with J gene TRBJ1-4. CDR1 and CDR2 (germline): SNHLY, FYNNEI. The CDR3 length is 14 residues. CDR3 sequence: CASSEGAGKEKLFF. Complete variable domain (other parts from reference TRBV2 and TRBJ1-4): EPEVTQTPSHQVTQMGQEVILRCVPISNHLYFYWYRQILGQKVEFLVSFYNNEISEKSEIFDDQFSVERPDGSNFTLKIRSTKLEDSAMYFCASSEGAGKEKLFFGSGTQLSVL.

The chain couples TRBV27 to TRBJ2-7; lacking DNA, the TRBD1 call made by TCRdb goes unchecked. This CDR3 region has 13 residues. Germline-derived CDR1 and CDR2 are MNHEY and SMNVEV (reference sequence). This CDR3 is CASRPGQGYEQYF.

This rearrangement joins TRBV7-2 to TRBJ2-1; TCRdb returns TRBD1, unconfirmable since there is no DNA. Germline CDR1 is SGHTA and CDR2 is FQGNSA. The CDR3 totals 15 residues. The CDR3 sequence: CASSLGTALYNEQFF.

The chain couples TRBV24-1 to TRBJ2-1; TCRdb designates TRBD2, a call that cannot be tested without DNA. This CDR3 is built from 15 residues. Germline V gene sequence: CDR1 KGHDR, CDR2 SFDVKD. The CDR3 here is CATSDRTSPYNEQFF.

The rearrangement links TRBV29-1 to TRBJ2-2; TCRdb outputs TRBD1, but without DNA this stays unchecked. Germline V gene lookup returns CDR1 SQVTM and CDR2 ANQGSEA. This CDR3 comprises 17 residues. This chain's CDR3 is CSVEEEVLRGDTGELFF.

The CDR3 region is CASSLSPPLGTSTDTQYF. J is TRBJ2-3 and V is TRBV27; the TCRdb D gene call, TRBD2, has no DNA to confirm it. The germline gives CDR1 MNHEY, CDR2 SMNVEV (reference sequence). The CDR3 is made up of 18 amino acids.

The chain joins TRBV5-4 to TRBJ2-1; TCRdb lists TRBD2, though no DNA is available to test this call. CDR3 length equals 14 residues. CDR1 and CDR2 (germline): SGHNT, YYREEE (reference sequence). The chain's CDR3 is CASSLSGSDNEQFF.

The chain uses TRBV12-3 or TRBV12-4 and TRBJ2-1; without DNA, the TCRdb call of TRBD2 cannot be checked. CDR3 size: 15 residues. CDR3 loop: CASSFPPAGYNEQFF.

This chain joins TRBV5-4 and TRBJ2-2. CDR1 and CDR2 (germline): SGHNT, YYREEE (reference sequence). The CDR3 spans 14 residues. This chain's CDR3 is CASSLSGSDGELFF.